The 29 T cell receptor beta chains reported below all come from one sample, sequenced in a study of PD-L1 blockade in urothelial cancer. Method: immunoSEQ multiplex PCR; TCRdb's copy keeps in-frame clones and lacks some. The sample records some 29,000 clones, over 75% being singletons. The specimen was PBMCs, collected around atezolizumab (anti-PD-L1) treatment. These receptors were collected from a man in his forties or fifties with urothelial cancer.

This CDR3 reads CASRRGQGTGELFF. The CDR3 nucleotides are TGCGCCAGCAGGAGGGGACAGGGGACCGGGGAGCTGTTTTTT. The chain joins TRBV4-1 to TRBJ2-2, with TRBD1 matching 10 bases. The CDR3 covers 14 residues. Germline V CDR1 and CDR2: MGHRA, YSYEKL. Unmatched junction bases numbered 3, after V lost 6 bases and J lost 5 bases.

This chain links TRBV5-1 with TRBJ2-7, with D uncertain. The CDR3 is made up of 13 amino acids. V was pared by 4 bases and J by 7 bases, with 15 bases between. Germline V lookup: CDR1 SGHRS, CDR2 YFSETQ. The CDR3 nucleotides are TGCGCCAGCAGCCCACAGTCTCTCTTGGAGCAGTACTTC. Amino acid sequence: CASSPQSLLEQYF.

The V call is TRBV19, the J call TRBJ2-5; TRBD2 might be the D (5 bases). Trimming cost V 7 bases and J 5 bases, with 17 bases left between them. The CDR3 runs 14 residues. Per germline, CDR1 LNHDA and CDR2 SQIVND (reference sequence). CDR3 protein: CASTRTGSGETQYF. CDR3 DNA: TGTGCCAGTACCCGGACGGGGTCGGGGGAGACCCAGTACTTC.

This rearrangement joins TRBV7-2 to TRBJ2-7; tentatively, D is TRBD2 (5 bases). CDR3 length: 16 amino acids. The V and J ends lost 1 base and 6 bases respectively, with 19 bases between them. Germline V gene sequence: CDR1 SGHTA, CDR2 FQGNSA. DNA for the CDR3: TGTGCCAGCAGCTTAGTAGGGCTACCCGGGGTGTTCGAGCAGTACTTC. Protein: CASSLVGLPGVFEQYF.

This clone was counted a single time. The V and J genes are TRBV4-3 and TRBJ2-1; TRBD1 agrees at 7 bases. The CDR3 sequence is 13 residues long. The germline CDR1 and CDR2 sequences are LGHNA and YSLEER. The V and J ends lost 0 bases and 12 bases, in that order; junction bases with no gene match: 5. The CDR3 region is CASSQEARGRQFF. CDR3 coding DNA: TGCGCCAGCAGCCAAGAGGCGAGGGGGCGGCAGTTCTTC.

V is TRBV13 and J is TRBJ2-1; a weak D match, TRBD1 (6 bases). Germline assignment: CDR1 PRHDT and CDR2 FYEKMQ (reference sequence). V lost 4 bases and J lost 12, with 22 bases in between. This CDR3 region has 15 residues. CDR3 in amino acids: CASSSVTGSGAAQFF. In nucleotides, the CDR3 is TGTGCCAGCAGCTCAGTTACAGGGTCGGGCGCGGCGCAGTTCTTC.

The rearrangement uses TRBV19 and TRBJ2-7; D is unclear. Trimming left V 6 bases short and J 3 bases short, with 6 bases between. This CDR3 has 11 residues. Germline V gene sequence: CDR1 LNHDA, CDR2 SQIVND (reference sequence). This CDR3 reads CASRVSYEQYF. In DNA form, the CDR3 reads TGTGCCAGTAGAGTCAGCTACGAGCAGTACTTC.

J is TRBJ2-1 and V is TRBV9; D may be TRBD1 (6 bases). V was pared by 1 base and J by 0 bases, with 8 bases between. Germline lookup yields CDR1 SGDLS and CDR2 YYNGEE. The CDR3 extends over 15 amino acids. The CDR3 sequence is CASSVQGSSYNEQFF. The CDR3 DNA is TGTGCCAGCAGCGTACAGGGGAGCTCCTACAATGAGCAGTTCTTC.

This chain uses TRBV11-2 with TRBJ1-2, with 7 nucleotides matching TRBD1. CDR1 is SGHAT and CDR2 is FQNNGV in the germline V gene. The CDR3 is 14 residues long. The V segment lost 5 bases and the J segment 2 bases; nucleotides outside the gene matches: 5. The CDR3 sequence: CASSPLQGNYGYTF. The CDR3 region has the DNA TGTGCCAGCAGCCCCCTACAGGGGAACTATGGCTACACCTTC.

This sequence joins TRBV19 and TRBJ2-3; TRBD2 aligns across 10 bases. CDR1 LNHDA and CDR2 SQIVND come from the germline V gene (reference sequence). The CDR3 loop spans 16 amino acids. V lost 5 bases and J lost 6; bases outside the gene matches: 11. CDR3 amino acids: CASSVSGRALGDTQYF. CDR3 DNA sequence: TGTGCCAGTAGTGTGAGCGGGAGGGCCTTGGGGGATACGCAGTATTTT.

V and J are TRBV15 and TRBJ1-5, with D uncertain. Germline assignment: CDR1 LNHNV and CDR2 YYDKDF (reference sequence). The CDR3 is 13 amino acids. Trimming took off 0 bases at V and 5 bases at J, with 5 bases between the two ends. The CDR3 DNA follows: TGTGCCACCAGCAGAGATTTCGATCAGCCCCAGCATTTT. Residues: CATSRDFDQPQHF.

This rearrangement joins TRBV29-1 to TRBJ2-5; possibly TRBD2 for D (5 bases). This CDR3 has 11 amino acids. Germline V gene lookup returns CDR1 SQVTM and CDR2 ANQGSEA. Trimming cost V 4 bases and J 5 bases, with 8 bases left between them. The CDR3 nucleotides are TGCAGCGTTGGAGGGCCGGAGACCCAGTACTTC. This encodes CSVGGPETQYF.

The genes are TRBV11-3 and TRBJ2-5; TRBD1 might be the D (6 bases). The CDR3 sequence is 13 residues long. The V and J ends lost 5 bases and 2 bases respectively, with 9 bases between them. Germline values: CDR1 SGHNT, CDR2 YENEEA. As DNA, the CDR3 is TGTGCCAGCAGCCAGACAGGACAAGAGACCCAGTACTTC. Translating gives CASSQTGQETQYF.

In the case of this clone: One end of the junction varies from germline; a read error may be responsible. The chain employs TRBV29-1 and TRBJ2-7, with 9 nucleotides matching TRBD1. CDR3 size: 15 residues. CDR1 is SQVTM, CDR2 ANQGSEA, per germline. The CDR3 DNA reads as TGCAGCGTCGAAGACCCCGGGACAGGGATATACGAGCAGTACTTC. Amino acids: CSVEDPGTGIYEQYF.

The CDR3 sequence is CASSQELRSLDTEAFF. The CDR3 DNA follows: TGCGCCAGCAGCCAAGAACTAAGATCTCTCGACACTGAAGCTTTCTTT. The chain links TRBV4-3 to TRBJ1-1; D gene uncertain. Germline V gives CDR1 LGHNA, CDR2 YSLEER. Trimming took off 0 bases at V and 3 bases at J, with 14 bases between the two ends. CDR3 length: 16 amino acids.

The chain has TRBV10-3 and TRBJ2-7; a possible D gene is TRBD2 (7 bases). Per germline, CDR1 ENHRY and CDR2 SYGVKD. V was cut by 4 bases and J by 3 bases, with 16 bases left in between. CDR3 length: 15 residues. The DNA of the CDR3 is TGTGCCATCAGTGGGGGGGGGCCCCCCTTCTACGAGCAGTACTTC. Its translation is CAISGGGPPFYEQYF.

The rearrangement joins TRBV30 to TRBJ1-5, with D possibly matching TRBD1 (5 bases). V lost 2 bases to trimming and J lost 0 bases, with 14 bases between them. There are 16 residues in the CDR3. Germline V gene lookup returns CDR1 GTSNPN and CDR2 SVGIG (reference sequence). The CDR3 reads CAWSPVGGFSNQPQHF. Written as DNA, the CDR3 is TGTGCCTGGAGTCCCGTCGGGGGATTTAGCAATCAGCCCCAGCATTTT. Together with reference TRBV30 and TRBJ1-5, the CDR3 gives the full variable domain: SQTIHQWPATLVQPVGSPLSLECTVEGTSNPNLYWYRQAAGRGLQLLFYSVGIGQISSEVPQNLSASRPQDRQFILSSKKLLLSDSGFYLCAWSPVGGFSNQPQHFGDGTRLSIL.

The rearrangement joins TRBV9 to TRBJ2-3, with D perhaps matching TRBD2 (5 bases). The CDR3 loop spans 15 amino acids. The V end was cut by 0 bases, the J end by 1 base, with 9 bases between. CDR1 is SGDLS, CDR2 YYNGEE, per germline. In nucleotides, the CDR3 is TGTGCCAGCAGCGTAGAAGAGGGAGGCACAGATACGCAGTATTTT. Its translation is CASSVEEGGTDTQYF.

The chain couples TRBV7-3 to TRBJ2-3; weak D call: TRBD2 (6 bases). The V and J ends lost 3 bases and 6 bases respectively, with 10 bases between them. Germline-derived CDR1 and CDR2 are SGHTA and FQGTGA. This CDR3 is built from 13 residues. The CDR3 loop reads CASSFGTADTQYF. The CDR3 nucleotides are TGTGCCAGCAGCTTTGGGACTGCCGATACGCAGTATTTT.

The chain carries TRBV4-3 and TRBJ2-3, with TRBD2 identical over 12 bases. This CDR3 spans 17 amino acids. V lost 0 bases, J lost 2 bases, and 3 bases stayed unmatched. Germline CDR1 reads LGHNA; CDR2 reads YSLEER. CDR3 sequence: CASSQDGLAGHTDTQYF. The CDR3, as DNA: TGCGCCAGCAGCCAAGACGGACTAGCGGGACACACAGATACGCAGTATTTT.

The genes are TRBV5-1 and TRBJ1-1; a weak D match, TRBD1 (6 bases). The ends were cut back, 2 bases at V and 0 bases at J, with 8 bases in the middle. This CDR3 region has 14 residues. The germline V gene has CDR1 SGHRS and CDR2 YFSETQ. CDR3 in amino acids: CASSFTGMNTEAFF. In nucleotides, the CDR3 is TGCGCCAGCAGCTTCACAGGGATGAACACTGAAGCTTTCTTT.

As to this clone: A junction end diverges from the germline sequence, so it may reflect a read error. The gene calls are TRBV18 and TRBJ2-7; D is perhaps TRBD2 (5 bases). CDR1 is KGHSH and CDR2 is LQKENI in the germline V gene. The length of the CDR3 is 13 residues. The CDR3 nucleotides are TGTGCCAGCTCCCCACTAGTCGCCTACGAGCAGTACTTC. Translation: CASSPLVAYEQYF.

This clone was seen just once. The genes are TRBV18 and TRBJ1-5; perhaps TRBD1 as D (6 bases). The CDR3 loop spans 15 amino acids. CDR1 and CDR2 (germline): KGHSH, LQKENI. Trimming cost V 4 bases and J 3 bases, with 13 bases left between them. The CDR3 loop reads CASSRSQGLNQPQHF. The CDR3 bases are TGTGCCAGCTCACGATCTCAGGGGCTCAATCAGCCCCAGCATTTT. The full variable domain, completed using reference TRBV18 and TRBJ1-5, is NAGVMQNPRHLVRRRGQEARLRCSPMKGHSHVYWYRQLPEEGLKFMVYLQKENIIDESGMPKERFSAEFPKEGPSILRIQQVVRGDSAAYFCASSRSQGLNQPQHFGDGTRLSIL.

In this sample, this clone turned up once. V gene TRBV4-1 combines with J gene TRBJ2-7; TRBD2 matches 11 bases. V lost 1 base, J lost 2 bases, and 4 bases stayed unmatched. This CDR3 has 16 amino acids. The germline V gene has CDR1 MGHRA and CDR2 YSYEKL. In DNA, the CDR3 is TGCGCCAGCAGCCAAGTGCTAGCGGGGGGCCCCTACGAGCAGTACTTC. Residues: CASSQVLAGGPYEQYF.

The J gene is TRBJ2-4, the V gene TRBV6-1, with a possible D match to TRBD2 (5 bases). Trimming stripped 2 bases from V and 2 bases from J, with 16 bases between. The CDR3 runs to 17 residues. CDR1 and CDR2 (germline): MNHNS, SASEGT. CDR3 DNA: TGTGCCAGCAGTGAAAATCCGGGGATCGGGACCAAAAACATTCAGTACTTC. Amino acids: CASSENPGIGTKNIQYF.

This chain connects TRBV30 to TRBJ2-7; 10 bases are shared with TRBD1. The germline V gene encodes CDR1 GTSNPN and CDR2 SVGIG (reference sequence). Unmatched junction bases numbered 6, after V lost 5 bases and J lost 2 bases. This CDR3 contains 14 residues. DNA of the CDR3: TGTGCCTGGCACGCGGGACAGGGGCCCTACGAGCAGTACTTC. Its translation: CAWHAGQGPYEQYF.

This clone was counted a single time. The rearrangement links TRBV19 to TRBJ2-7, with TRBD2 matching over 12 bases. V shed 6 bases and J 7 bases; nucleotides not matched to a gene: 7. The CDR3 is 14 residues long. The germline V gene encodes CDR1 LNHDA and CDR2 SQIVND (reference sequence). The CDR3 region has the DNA TGTGCCAGTAGAGAAAGGACTAGCGGGAAGGAGCAGTACTTC. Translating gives CASRERTSGKEQYF. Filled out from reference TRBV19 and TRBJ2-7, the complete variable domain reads DGGITQSPKYLFRKEGQNVTLSCEQNLNHDAMYWYRQDPGQGLRLIYYSQIVNDFQKGDIAEGYSVSREKKESFPLTVTSAQKNPTAFYLCASRERTSGKEQYFGPGTRLTVT.

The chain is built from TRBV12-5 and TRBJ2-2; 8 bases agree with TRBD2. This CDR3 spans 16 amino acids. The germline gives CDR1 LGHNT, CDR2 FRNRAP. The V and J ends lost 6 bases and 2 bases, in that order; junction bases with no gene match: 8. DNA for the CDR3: TGTGCTAGTGGCTTAACTAGCGGAGTAAACACCGGGGAGCTGTTTTTT. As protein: CASGLTSGVNTGELFF. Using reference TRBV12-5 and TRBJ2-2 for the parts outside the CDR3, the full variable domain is DARVTQTPRHKVTEMGQEVTMRCQPILGHNTVFWYRQTMMQGLELLAYFRNRAPLDDSGMPKDRFSAEMPDATLATLKIQPSEPRDSAVYFCASGLTSGVNTGELFFGEGSRLTVL.

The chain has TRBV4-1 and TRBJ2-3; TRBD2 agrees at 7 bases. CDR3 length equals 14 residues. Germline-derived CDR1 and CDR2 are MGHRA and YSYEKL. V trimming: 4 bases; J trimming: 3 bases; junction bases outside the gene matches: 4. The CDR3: CASSLGGITDTQYF. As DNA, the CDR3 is TGCGCCAGCAGCCTCGGGGGGATTACAGATACGCAGTATTTT.